The 21 T cell receptor beta chains below all came from one sample that was sequenced in a study of blood T cell repertoires in COVID-19. The protocol was immunoSEQ multiplex PCR, while the TCRdb copy is restricted to in-frame clones and leaves out a portion. The data show about 250,000 clones, with around 84% seen just once and 5% held by the top ten. The sequenced material came from PBMCs or T cells enriched from blood (not recorded which). Receptors were obtained from a man in his forties or fifties who had been exposed to COVID-19.

The gene calls are TRBV25-1 and TRBJ2-3; possible D gene TRBD1, 6 bases. Germline CDR1 MGHDK, CDR2 SYGVNS. CDR3 length: 15 amino acids. The V gene lost 4 bases and the J gene lost 0 bases, with 11 bases spanning the gap. Written as DNA, the CDR3 is TGTGCCAGCAGTGTACAGGGATCTAGCACAGATACGCAGTATTTT. As protein: CASSVQGSSTDTQYF.

This clone was counted a few times. The V gene is TRBV9, the J gene TRBJ1-1; D is ambiguous. The germline V gene has CDR1 SGDLS and CDR2 YYNGEE. The CDR3 sequence is 14 residues long. With 2 bases removed from V and 7 bases from J, the gap between germline ends came to 15 bases. CDR3 residues: CASSVRHLSVEAFF. CDR3 DNA sequence: TGTGCCAGCAGCGTCCGACACCTGTCTGTTGAAGCTTTCTTT.

The chain uses TRBV24-1 and TRBJ1-1; perhaps TRBD1 as D (6 bases). The germline V gene has CDR1 KGHDR and CDR2 SFDVKD. Trimming pared 0 bases from V and 5 bases from J, leaving 27 bases between. The CDR3 contains 20 residues. The CDR3 DNA is TGTGCCACCAGTGATTTGGGCCAGTTGGACCGGGACAAGCGTGGGACTGAAGCTTTCTTT. It is translated as CATSDLGQLDRDKRGTEAFF.

The chain couples TRBV2 to TRBJ2-7; D ambiguous. Trimming took 6 bases from V and 6 from J, leaving 15 bases between them. Germline-derived CDR1 and CDR2 are SNHLY and FYNNEI. This CDR3 is 13 amino acids long. This chain's CDR3 is CASRTYVAGEQYF. In DNA form, the CDR3 reads TGTGCCAGCAGGACTTACGTGGCCGGCGAGCAGTACTTC.

The chain carries TRBV19 and TRBJ2-3, with a possible D match to TRBD1 (5 bases). The V and J ends lost 6 bases and 0 bases respectively, with 10 bases between them. The CDR3 totals 14 residues. Germline V lookup: CDR1 LNHDA, CDR2 SQIVND (reference sequence). Here the CDR3 DNA reads TGTGCCAGTAGGGCCTGGACAAGCACAGATACGCAGTATTTT. Amino acids: CASRAWTSTDTQYF.

CDR3 loop: CASSRTRAGPQYF. The CDR3 DNA sequence: TGTGCCAGCAGCCGAACGAGGGCCGGGCCGCAGTATTTT. The chain is built from TRBV6-5 and TRBJ2-3, with D possibly TRBD2 on 5 matching bases. Per the germline V gene, CDR1 is MNHEY and CDR2 is SVGAGI. The CDR3 has 13 residues. V dropped 6 bases and J dropped 10 bases, with 17 bases sitting between them.

The rearrangement uses TRBV5-1 and TRBJ2-3; D remains unclear. The CDR3 is 14 amino acids. Trimming removed 0 bases at V and 6 bases at J, with 11 bases between. CDR1 is SGHRS, CDR2 YFSETQ, per germline. CDR3 in amino acids: CASSLADIRDTQYF. The CDR3 DNA reads as TGCGCCAGCAGCTTGGCAGACATTAGGGATACGCAGTATTTT.

The chain employs TRBV10-3 and TRBJ2-2; no firm D call. Per germline, CDR1 ENHRY and CDR2 SYGVKD. V lost 5 bases and J lost 6, with 7 bases in between. This CDR3 has 12 residues. The CDR3 protein is CAISISAGELFF. The CDR3 coding sequence is TGTGCCATCAGTATAAGCGCCGGGGAGCTGTTTTTT.

This clone was detected once. The CDR3 region is CASSEGPGTALYTF. CDR3 nucleotide sequence: TGTGCCAGCAGTGAGGGCCCCGGGACAGCCCTCTACACCTTC. J is TRBJ1-2 and V is TRBV6-1; 7 bases agree with TRBD1. The CDR3 runs 14 residues. V lost 3 bases and J lost 10; bases outside the gene matches: 11. Germline V gives CDR1 MNHNS, CDR2 SASEGT.

V and J are TRBV4-2 and TRBJ2-2, with 8 bases that match TRBD2. V was clipped by 0 bases and J by 4 bases; unmatched bases: 1. This CDR3 has 15 amino acids. Germline-derived CDR1 and CDR2 are LGHNA and YNFKEQ. The CDR3 DNA is TGTGCCAGCAGCCAAGAGGGACTAGTCACCGGGGAGCTGTTTTTT. It encodes CASSQEGLVTGELFF.

The chain employs TRBV7-2 and TRBJ1-4; 7 positions agree with TRBD1. V was clipped by 5 bases and J by 9 bases; unmatched bases: 12. Germline assignment: CDR1 SGHTA and CDR2 FQGNSA. The CDR3 extends over 15 amino acids. In DNA form, the CDR3 reads TGTGCCAGCAGCCCTGACAGGGTTTATGGCCAAAAACTGTTTTTT. Translated, it gives CASSPDRVYGQKLFF.

This sequence joins TRBV11-2 and TRBJ1-6; D might be TRBD1 (5 bases). CDR3 size: 15 residues. Germline V gene sequence: CDR1 SGHAT, CDR2 FQNNGV. V was clipped by 2 bases and J by 7 bases, with 12 bases between them. CDR3 nucleotides: TGTGCCAGCAGCTTAAGGCAGGGTCGGAATTCACCCCTCCACTTT. It encodes CASSLRQGRNSPLHF.

This chain uses TRBV6-5 with TRBJ2-3; D remains ambiguous. This CDR3 has 15 residues. Trimming removed 0 bases at V and 0 bases at J, with 7 bases between. Germline V gene sequence: CDR1 MNHEY, CDR2 SVGAGI. CDR3 nucleotides: TGTGCCAGCAGTTACTCCCAGATAAGCACAGATACGCAGTATTTT. Protein sequence: CASSYSQISTDTQYF.

The chain uses TRBV9 and TRBJ1-1, with D perhaps matching TRBD1 (6 bases). The germline gives CDR1 SGDLS, CDR2 YYNGEE. CDR3 size: 15 residues. V was cut by 6 bases and J by 1 base, with 16 bases left in between. The CDR3 coding sequence is TGTGCCAGCACCGAAGGGGGACGTCCGAACACTGAAGCTTTCTTT. Its protein is CASTEGGRPNTEAFF.

This clone was detected once. This rearrangement joins TRBV5-1 to TRBJ2-3; 8 bases map to TRBD1. Trimming cost V 0 bases and J 2 bases; bases outside gene matches: 5. CDR1 is SGHRS, CDR2 YFSETQ, per germline. This CDR3 is 16 amino acids long. The CDR3 bases are TGCGCCAGCAGCTTGGGGCAGGGGGCCATCACAGATACGCAGTATTTT. This sequence encodes CASSLGQGAITDTQYF.

This clone has a single count. V gene TRBV29-1 combines with J gene TRBJ1-1; the D gene is possibly TRBD1 (6 bases). The V and J ends lost 4 bases and 4 bases respectively, with 10 bases between them. CDR3 length: 12 residues. Germline CDR1 is SQVTM and CDR2 is ANQGSEA. The CDR3 DNA reads TGCAGCGTTGCCACAGGGATCACTGAAGCTTTCTTT. Translation: CSVATGITEAFF.

The V and J genes are TRBV5-1 and TRBJ1-3; possibly TRBD1 for D (6 bases). Germline-derived CDR1 and CDR2 are SGHRS and YFSETQ. The CDR3 is made up of 16 amino acids. V lost 4 bases to trimming and J lost 0 bases, with 14 bases between them. As DNA, the CDR3 is TGCGCCAGCAGCCGGACAGAAATTAACTCTGGAAACACCATATATTTT. Its translation is CASSRTEINSGNTIYF. Combining the CDR3 with reference TRBV5-1 and TRBJ1-3 gives the whole variable domain KAGVTQTPRYLIKTRGQQVTLSCSPISGHRSVSWYQQTPGQGLQFLFEYFSETQRNKGNFPGRFSGRQFSNSRSEMNVSTLELGDSALYLCASSRTEINSGNTIYFGEGSWLTVV.

This clone was seen only a few times. The V and J genes are TRBV2 and TRBJ2-3; 7 nucleotides line up with TRBD2. Germline V lookup: CDR1 SNHLY, CDR2 FYNNEI. The CDR3 is 14 residues long. Losses at the gene ends were 4 bases for V and 8 bases for J; bases not matched to a gene: 9. CDR3 nucleotide sequence: TGTGCCAGCAGTGGCGGGAGTCTCACTCCTACGCAGTATTTT. Encoded protein: CASSGGSLTPTQYF.

The chain has TRBV24-1 and TRBJ1-1, with TRBD1 matching over 10 bases. The CDR3 sequence is 16 residues long. The V gene's germline CDR1 is KGHDR and CDR2 SFDVKD. V was pared by 8 bases and J by 0 bases, with 8 bases of the junction left unmatched. The CDR3 loop reads CATKTQTGGMNTEAFF. In DNA form, the CDR3 reads TGTGCCACCAAAACTCAGACAGGGGGCATGAACACTGAAGCTTTCTTT.

V is TRBV19 and J is TRBJ2-7, with 11 bases aligning to TRBD2. The CDR3 is 15 amino acids. V shed 4 bases and J 3 bases; nucleotides not matched to a gene: 5. CDR1 LNHDA and CDR2 SQIVND come from the germline V gene (reference sequence). The CDR3 loop is CASSTPGTSGYEQYF. CDR3 DNA: TGTGCCAGTAGTACACCCGGGACTAGCGGCTACGAGCAGTACTTC.

This rearrangement joins TRBV6-5 to TRBJ2-2; 9 positions agree with TRBD1. The CDR3 totals 15 residues. Germline loops: CDR1 MNHEY, CDR2 SVGAGI. V shed 8 bases and J 0 bases; nucleotides not matched to a gene: 4. CDR3 sequence reads: CASLQGASNTGELFF. The DNA of the CDR3 is TGTGCCAGCCTACAGGGGGCGTCGAACACCGGGGAGCTGTTTTTT.